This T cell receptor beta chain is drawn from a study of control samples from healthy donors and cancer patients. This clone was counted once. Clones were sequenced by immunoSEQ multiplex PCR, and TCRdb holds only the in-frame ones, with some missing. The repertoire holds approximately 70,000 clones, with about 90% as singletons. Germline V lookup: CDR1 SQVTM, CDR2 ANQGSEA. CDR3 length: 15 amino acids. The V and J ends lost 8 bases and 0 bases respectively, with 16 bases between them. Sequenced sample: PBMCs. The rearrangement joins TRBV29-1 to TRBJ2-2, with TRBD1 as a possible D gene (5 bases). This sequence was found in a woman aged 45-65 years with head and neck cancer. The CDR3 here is CSSYQGGANTGELFF. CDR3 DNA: TGCAGCTCCTACCAGGGCGGCGCGAACACCGGGGAGCTGTTTTTT.